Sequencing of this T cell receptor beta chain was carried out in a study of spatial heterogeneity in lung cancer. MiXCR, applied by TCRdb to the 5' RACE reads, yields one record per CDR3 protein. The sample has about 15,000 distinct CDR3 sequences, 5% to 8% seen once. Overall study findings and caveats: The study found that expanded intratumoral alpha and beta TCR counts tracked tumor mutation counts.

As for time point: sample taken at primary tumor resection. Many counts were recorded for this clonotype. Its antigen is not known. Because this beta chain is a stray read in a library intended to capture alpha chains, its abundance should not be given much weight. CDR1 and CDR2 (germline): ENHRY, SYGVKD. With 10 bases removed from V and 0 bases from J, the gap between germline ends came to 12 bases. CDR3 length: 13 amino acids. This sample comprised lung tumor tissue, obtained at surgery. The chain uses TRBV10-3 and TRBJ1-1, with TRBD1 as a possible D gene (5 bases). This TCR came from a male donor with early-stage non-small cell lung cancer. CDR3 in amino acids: CATVQELNTEAFF. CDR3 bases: TGTGCCACGGTACAGGAATTGAACACTGAAGCTTTCTTT.